Listed below are T cell receptor beta chains from one sample, sequenced in a study of blood T cell repertoires in COVID-19. The method was immunoSEQ multiplex PCR; TCRdb's version includes in-frame clones alone and lacks a portion of them. The sample carries approximately 500,000 clones, 70% to 90% recorded once. Source material: peripheral blood. The receptors come from a human donor in a cohort sampled during active COVID-19. CDR3s include the opening cysteine and the closing phenylalanine or tryptophan.

CASSFSGTGAGDTQYF,TRBJ2-3,TRBV6-5
CASSLDRPQVGNTIYF,TRBJ1-3,TRBV11-2
CASSRQGAYGYTF,TRBJ1-2,TRBV28
CAIRGSLVETQYF,TRBJ2-5,TRBV10-3
CASSPLGRAVTNEKLFF,TRBJ1-4,TRBV18
CASSLVGAGAGNTIYF,TRBJ1-3,TRBV11-2
CASSLGVAGEDEQYF,TRBJ2-7,TRBV7-3
CASKEGRITEQYF,TRBJ2-7,TRBV28
CASSLRQGFLLSTEAFF,TRBJ1-1,TRBV19
CASSLDGSGEGSYEQYF,TRBJ2-7,TRBV5-4
CASSLIGTGVNEQYF,TRBJ2-7,TRBV4-1
CASRFRGWNSPLHF,TRBJ1-6,TRBV6-5
CSVAPRGLSTDTQYF,TRBJ2-3,TRBV29-1
CASSLSGTSADTQYF,TRBJ2-3,TRBV5-8
CASSLGHNTGELFF,TRBJ2-2,TRBV7-9
CATGGMGFSTDTQYF,TRBJ2-3,TRBV6-5
CATRREAGVNEQFF,TRBJ2-1,TRBV19
CASTLGARFYNEQFF,TRBJ2-1,TRBV11-1
CASNQVQRNSNYGYTF,TRBJ1-2,TRBV28
CASSFLRGGGCWEGAFF,TRBJ1-1,TRBV28
CASGLSEDSLFTEAFF,TRBJ1-1,TRBV12-5
CATGVTYGYTF,TRBJ1-2,TRBV24-1
CASSSGLAGDRYEQYF,TRBJ2-7,TRBV6-2/TRBV6-3
CASSLFTPGLAGGLDTQYF,TRBJ2-3,TRBV4-2
CAWSLGLVYGYTF,TRBJ1-2,TRBV30
CASTRTGGSDTQYF,TRBJ2-3,TRBV6-5
CASSQLGLAQETQYF,TRBJ2-5,TRBV3-1/TRBV3-2
CAISPVGGTEAFF,TRBJ1-1,TRBV10-3